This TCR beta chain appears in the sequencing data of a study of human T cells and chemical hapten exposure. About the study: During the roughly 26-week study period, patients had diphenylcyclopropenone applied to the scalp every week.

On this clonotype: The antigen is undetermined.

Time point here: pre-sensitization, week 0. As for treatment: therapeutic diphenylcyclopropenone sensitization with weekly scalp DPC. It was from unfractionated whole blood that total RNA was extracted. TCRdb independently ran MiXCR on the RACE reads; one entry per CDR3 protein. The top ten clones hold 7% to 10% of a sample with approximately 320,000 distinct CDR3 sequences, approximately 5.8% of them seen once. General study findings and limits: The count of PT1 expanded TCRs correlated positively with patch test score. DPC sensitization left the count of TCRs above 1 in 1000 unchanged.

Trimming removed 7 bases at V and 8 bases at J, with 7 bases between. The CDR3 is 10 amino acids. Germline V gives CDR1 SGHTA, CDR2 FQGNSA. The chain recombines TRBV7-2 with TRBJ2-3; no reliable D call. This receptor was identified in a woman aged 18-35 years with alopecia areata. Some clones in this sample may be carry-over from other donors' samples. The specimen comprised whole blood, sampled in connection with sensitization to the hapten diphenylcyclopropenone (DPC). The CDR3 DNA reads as TGTGCCAGCATCCCAGGTACGCAGTATTTT. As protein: CASIPGTQYF.